The entry below describes one T cell receptor beta chain. This entry is derived from a study of blood T cell repertoires in COVID-19. Study context: The United States, Italy and Spain were the sources of the acute and convalescent COVID-19 samples. Nucleic acid was either cDNA or gDNA, and it came from T cells, B-cell-depleted T cells, or PBMCs.

Per the original methods: Reference gene primer amplification in the assay estimated nucleated cell counts. Sequencing was performed with immunoSEQ multiplex PCR; in TCRdb, only in-frame clones are kept and a portion is missing. The D gene and trimming were derived from the DNA, and the V and J assignments and clone size from that table. The profile shows approximately 120,000 clones, just under 80% of them singletons. This clonotype originated in a human donor in a cohort sampled during active COVID-19. Sequencing used peripheral blood.

CDR3 residues: CASRSPGQVEQPQHF. The CDR3 DNA reads TGTGCCAGCAGGTCCCCGGGACAGGTTGAACAGCCCCAGCATTTT. This chain connects TRBV6-6 to TRBJ1-5; 8 nucleotides agree with TRBD1. Germline CDR1 reads MNHNY; CDR2 reads SVGAGI (reference sequence). The CDR3 runs 15 residues. J lost 7 bases, V lost 6 bases, and 11 bases had no gene match.